The present T cell receptor beta chain was sequenced within a study of blood T cell repertoires in COVID-19 (dated by TCRdb to about 2020). About the full investigation: Collaborator samples came from the United States, Italy and Spain and covered acute and convalescent phases of COVID-19. The prospective study material was composed of cDNA or gDNA derived from T cells, B-cell-depleted T cells, or PBMCs. Nearly every sample came with metadata listing a de-identified subject ID, COVID-19 status, age in years and sex. A freely available public database, intended as a resource for researchers studying the immune response to SARS-CoV-2, is where the repertoires were released. HLA class I and class II types, where available, came from metadata supplied by the sample provider rather than from assay-based typing. The samples were drawn from the first 160 participants of the ongoing ImmuneRACE study and from some 1,300 subjects provided by 6 global collaborators. Deeply sampled blood TCRbeta repertoires from subjects exposed to, actively infected with, or recovered from COVID-19 were included in the dataset.

Each collaborating institution followed its own protocols to collect whole blood in K2EDTA tubes. Collaborator samples were shipped for TCRbeta analysis as frozen whole blood, isolated PBMCs, or DNA extracted from either sample type. From cysteine to phenylalanine, the CDR3 is 15 amino acids long. Solely the CDR3 DNA is kept, with 45 bases framed from the first base. Looking up the germline V gene yields CDR1 SGHTA and CDR2 FQGNSA. V and J are truncated by 2 bases and 2 bases respectively, leaving an intervening sequence of 12 bases. The immunoSEQ Assay, a bias-controlled multiplex PCR, was used to amplify TCRbeta CDR3 regions from genomic DNA. In the original analysis: The number of nucleated cells in each sample was estimated by amplification of reference gene primers within the assay. Sequence reads were collapsed and filtered to measure the absolute abundance of every unique TCRbeta CDR3 rearrangement. Productive Simpson clonality was computed per sample as the square root of Simpson's diversity index over productive rearrangements. TCRdb obtained this table from immuneACCESS and retained in-frame rearrangements with V and J assigned. These tables miss some clones; where compared with another copy, unresolved V genes account for less than half of the shortfall, and the remainder is unexplained. From that table come the V and J calls and clone size; the DNA was used to work out D and trimming. Recorded for this sample are 70,000 or so clones; roughly 86% of them occurred a single time. The ten largest make up roughly 13% of the sample.

This clone was detected only a few times. Its antigen is unknown. The sample holds no much larger clone one base away, and base qualities are not on file. General study outcomes and caveats: Clinical and demographic metadata were provided uncurated, with the amount varying by source and participant.

The sequence is built from TRBV7-2 and TRBJ1-2, with a tentative D gene TRBD1 over 6 matching bases. This clonotype was sampled from a woman aged 55-70 years with acute or convalescent COVID-19. The sample was peripheral blood. The CDR3 amino acid sequence is: CASSLNGGRNYGYTF. The nucleotides are TGTGCCAGCAGCTTAAACGGGGGGCGGAACTATGGCTACACCTTC.